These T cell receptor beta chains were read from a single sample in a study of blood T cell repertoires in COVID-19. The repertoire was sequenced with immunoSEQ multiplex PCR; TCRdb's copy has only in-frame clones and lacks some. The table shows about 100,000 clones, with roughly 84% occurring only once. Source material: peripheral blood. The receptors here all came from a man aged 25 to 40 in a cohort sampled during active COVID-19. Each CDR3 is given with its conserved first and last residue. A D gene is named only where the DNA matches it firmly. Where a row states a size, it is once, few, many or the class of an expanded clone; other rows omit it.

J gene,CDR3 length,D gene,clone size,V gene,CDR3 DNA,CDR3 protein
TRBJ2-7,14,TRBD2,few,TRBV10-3,TGTGCCATCAGTTTTGGACTAGCGTTCTCCGAGCAGTACTTC,CAISFGLAFSEQYF
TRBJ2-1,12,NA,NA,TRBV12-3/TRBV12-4,TGTGCCAGCAGGGGAGACATTGGTGTTCAGTTCTTC,CASRGDIGVQFF
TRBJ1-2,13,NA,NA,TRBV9,TGTGCCAGCAGCGTAGTCCCAAACTATGGCTACACCTTC,CASSVVPNYGYTF
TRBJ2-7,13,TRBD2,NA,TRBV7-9,TGTGCCAGCAGCTCGGGACTAGTCTACGAGCAGTACTTC,CASSSGLVYEQYF
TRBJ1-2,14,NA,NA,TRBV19,TGTGCCAGTACCTCTGGGGCAGCGTACTATGGCTACACCTTC,CASTSGAAYYGYTF
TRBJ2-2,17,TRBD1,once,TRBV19,TGTGCCAGTAGTATAGCAGGTACGAGGACAGGCACCGGGGAGCTGTTTTTT,CASSIAGTRTGTGELFF
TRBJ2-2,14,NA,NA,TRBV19,TGTGCCAGTAGTCCTAGCTGGGTTTCCGGGGAGCTGTTTTTT,CASSPSWVSGELFF
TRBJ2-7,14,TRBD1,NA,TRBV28,TGTGCCAGCAGTCCAGGGGGCGCTTCCTACGAGCAGTACTTC,CASSPGGASYEQYF
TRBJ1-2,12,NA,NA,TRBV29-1,TGCAGCGAACAGGGTAAGGTTTATGGCTACACCTTC,CSEQGKVYGYTF
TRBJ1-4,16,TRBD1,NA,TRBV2,TGTGCCAGCAGCGGGACAGGGATTGCAACTAATGAAAAACTGTTTTTT,CASSGTGIATNEKLFF
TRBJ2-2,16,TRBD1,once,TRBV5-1,TGCGCCAGCAGCTTGGAGGGGGCGACGAACACCGGGGAGCTGTTTTTT,CASSLEGATNTGELFF
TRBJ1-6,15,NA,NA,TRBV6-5,TGTGCCAGCAGTTACGGGGCAGGGCCCAATTCACCCCTCCACTTT,CASSYGAGPNSPLHF
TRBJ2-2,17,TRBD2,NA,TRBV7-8,TGTGCCAGCAGCTTAACCGCTAGCGGCCCTGGGACCGGGGAGCTGTTTTTT,CASSLTASGPGTGELFF
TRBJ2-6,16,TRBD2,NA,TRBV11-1,TGTGCCAGCAGCTTATGGGAGGGGCTCGGGGCCAACGTCCTGACTTTC,CASSLWEGLGANVLTF
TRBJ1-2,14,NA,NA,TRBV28,TGTGCCAGCAGTTTATTGCAGGGATACTATGGCTACACCTTC,CASSLLQGYYGYTF
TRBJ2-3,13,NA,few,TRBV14,TGTGCCAGCAGCCAGACACGATGGGATACGCAGTATTTT,CASSQTRWDTQYF
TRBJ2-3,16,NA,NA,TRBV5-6,TGTGCCAGCAGCTTGGTTGCGGGACTTAGCACAGATACGCAGTATTTT,CASSLVAGLSTDTQYF
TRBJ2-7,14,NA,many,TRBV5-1,TGCGCCAGCAGCTTGAAAGTGGGGGCAGGGGAGCAGTACTTC,CASSLKVGAGEQYF
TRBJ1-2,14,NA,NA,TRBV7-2,TGTGCCAGCAGCTTATCTCCGGCTAACTATGGCTACACCTTC,CASSLSPANYGYTF
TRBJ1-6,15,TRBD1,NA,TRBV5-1,TGCGCCAGCAGACCCGAGACAGGGGATAATTCACCCCTCCACTTT,CASRPETGDNSPLHF
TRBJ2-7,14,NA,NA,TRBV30,TGTGCCTGGAAGGCGTGGGCCCAGTCCTACGAGCAGTACTTC,CAWKAWAQSYEQYF
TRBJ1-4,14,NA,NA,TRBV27,TGTGCCAGCAGTTTAAGGGGGATAAATGAAAAACTGTTTTTT,CASSLRGINEKLFF
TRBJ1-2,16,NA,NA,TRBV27,TGTGCCAGCAACCGGGGACTTCCTCCTGGGAACTATGGCTACACCTTC,CASNRGLPPGNYGYTF
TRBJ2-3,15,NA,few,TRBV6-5,TGTGCCAGCAGTAGAGGGGGGGTTTTCACAGATACGCAGTATTTT,CASSRGGVFTDTQYF
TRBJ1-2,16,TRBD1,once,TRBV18,TGTGCCAGCTCGCCGATCGAGGGACAGGGAAACTATGGCTACACCTTC,CASSPIEGQGNYGYTF
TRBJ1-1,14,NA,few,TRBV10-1,TGCGCCAGCGGCTGGTCCATTAGGGGCACTGAAGCTTTCTTT,CASGWSIRGTEAFF
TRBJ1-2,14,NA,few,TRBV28,TGTGCCAGCAGTTTAATTTGGGGGGGAGGTGGCTACACCTTC,CASSLIWGGGGYTF
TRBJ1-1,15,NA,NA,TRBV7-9,TGTGCCAGCAGCTTAGGGCCAACCATGAACACTGAAGCTTTCTTT,CASSLGPTMNTEAFF
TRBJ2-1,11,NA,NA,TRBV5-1,TGCGCCAGCAGCGAGGCGGATGAGCAGTTCTTC,CASSEADEQFF
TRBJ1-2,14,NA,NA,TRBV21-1,TGTGCCAGCAGCAAAGCGCGGACTAACTATGGCTACACCTTC,CASSKARTNYGYTF
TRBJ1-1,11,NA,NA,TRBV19,TGTGCCAGTAGTTGGGCAGTTGAAGCTTTCTTT,CASSWAVEAFF